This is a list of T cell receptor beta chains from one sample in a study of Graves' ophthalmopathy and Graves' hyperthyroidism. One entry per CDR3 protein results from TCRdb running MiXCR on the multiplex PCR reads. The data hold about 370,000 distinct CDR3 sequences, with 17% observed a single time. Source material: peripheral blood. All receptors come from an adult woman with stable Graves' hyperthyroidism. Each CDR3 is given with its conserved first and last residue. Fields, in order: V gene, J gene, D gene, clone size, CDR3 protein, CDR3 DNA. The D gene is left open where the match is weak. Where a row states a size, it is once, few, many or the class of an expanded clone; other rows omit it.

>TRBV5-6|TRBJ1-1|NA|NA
CASSFMDVGTEAFF
TGTGCCAGCAGCTTCATGGATGTAGGCACTGAAGCTTTCTTT
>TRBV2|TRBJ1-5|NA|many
CASSVGGSNQPQHF
TGTGCCAGCAGTGTAGGGGGTAGCAATCAGCCCCAGCATTTT
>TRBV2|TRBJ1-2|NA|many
CASSGGGTAPLSGYTF
TGTGCCAGCAGTGGGGGTGGGACCGCGCCCTTGAGTGGCTACACCTTC
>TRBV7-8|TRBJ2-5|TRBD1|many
CASSHYDARGREETQYF
TGTGCCAGCAGCCATTACGATGCAAGGGGGCGCGAAGAGACCCAGTACTTC
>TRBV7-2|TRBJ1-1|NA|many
CASSLFITTEAFF
TGTGCCAGCAGCTTATTCATCACCACTGAAGCTTTCTTT
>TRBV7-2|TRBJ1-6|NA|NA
CASSLTQGSDSPLHF
TGTGCCAGCAGCCTGACGCAGGGGTCTGATTCACCCCTCCACTTT
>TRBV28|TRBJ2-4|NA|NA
CASSTRTGQYF
TGTGCCAGCAGTACCAGGACCGGTCAGTACTTC
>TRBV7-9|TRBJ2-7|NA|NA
CASSLNGDSYEQYF
TGTGCCAGCAGCTTAAACGGGGACTCCTACGAGCAGTACTTC
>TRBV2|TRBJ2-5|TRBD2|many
CASSENGRAGVETQYF
TGTGCCAGCAGTGAAAACGGGAGGGCCGGTGTGGAGACCCAGTACTTC
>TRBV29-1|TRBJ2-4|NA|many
CSVDRLAKNIQYF
TGCAGCGTTGATAGACTAGCCAAAAACATTCAGTACTTC
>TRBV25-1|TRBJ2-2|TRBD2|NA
CASSEYTGTSGSRGRQLFF
TGTGCCAGCAGTGAATATACCGGGACTAGCGGGAGCCGAGGTCGGCAGCTGTTTTTT
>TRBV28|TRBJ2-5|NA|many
CASSSGQRGTQYF
TGTGCCAGCAGTTCCGGACAGAGAGGGACCCAGTACTTC
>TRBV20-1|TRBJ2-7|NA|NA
CSARRDPASYEQYF
TGCAGTGCGCGGCGGGATCCCGCCTCCTACGAGCAGTACTTC
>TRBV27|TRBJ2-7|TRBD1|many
CASKLQGLSYEQYF
TGTGCCAGCAAATTACAGGGGCTCTCCTACGAGCAGTACTTC
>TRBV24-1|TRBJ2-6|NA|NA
CATSRSGANVLTF
TGTGCCACCAGTCGCTCTGGGGCCAACGTCCTGACTTTC
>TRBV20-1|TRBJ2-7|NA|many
CSARGWFERDSAKARSSYEQYF
TGCAGTGCTAGAGGATGGTTCGAACGGGACTCAGCTAAGGCGAGGAGCTCCTACGAGCAGTACTTC
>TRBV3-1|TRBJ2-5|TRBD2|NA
CASSKNLGLAGPGTQYF
TGTGCCAGCAGCAAAAACCTCGGACTAGCGGGGCCGGGGACCCAGTACTTC
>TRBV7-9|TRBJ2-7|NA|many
CASIPGYAGGVEQYF
TGTGCCAGCATCCCGGGTTATGCAGGGGGGGTCGAGCAGTACTTC
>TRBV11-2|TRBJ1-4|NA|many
CASSHVSGVWSEKLFF
TGTGCCAGCAGCCATGTGTCGGGGGTATGGAGTGAAAAACTGTTTTTT
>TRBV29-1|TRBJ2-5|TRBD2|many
CSVEREGRGTQYF
TGCAGCGTAGAGCGGGAGGGCCGCGGGACCCAGTACTTC
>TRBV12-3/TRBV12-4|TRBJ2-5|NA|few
CASSTEIQETQYF
TGTGCCAGCAGTACAGAGATCCAAGAGACCCAGTACTTC
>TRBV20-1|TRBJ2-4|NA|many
CSAASTRTKNIQYF
TGCAGTGCTGCCTCGACAAGAACCAAAAACATTCAGTACTTC
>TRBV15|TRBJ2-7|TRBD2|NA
CATSTAPTSGFNEQYF
TGTGCCACCAGCACGGCCCCGACTAGCGGGTTCAACGAGCAGTACTTC
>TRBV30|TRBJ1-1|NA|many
CAWTDGYTEAFF
TGTGCCTGGACCGACGGATACACTGAAGCTTTCTTT
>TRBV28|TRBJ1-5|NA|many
CASRVDQISNQPQHF
TGTGCCAGCAGGGTGGACCAAATTAGCAATCAGCCCCAGCATTTT
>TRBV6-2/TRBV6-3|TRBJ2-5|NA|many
CASSFKETQYF
TGTGCCAGCAGTTTTAAAGAGACCCAGTACTTC
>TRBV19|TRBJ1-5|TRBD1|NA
CASSMDRTYQPQHF
TGTGCCAGTAGTATGGACAGGACCTATCAGCCCCAGCATTTT
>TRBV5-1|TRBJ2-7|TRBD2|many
CASSPDGGAEEQYF
TGCGCCAGCAGCCCAGACGGGGGGGCTGAGGAGCAGTACTTC
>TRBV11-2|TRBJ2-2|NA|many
CASSLSRASRVLNTGELFF
TGTGCCAGCAGCTTGAGTCGGGCTAGCCGGGTCTTGAACACCGGGGAGCTGTTTTTT
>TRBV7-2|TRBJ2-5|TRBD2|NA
CASSLGISGSKTQYF
TGTGCCAGCAGCTTAGGAATTAGCGGGAGCAAGACCCAGTACTTC
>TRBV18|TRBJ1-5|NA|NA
CASSLGSGKGNQPQHF
TGTGCCAGCTCGCTTGGGTCGGGGAAGGGGAATCAGCCCCAGCATTTT
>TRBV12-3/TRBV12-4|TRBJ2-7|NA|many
CASSHIQVHEQYF
TGTGCCAGCAGTCACATACAAGTCCACGAGCAGTACTTC
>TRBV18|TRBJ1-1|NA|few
CASSPGTMNTEAFF
TGTGCCAGCTCACCAGGGACCATGAACACTGAAGCTTTCTTT
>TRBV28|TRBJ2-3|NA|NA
CASGHRDKDTQYF
TGTGCCAGCGGTCACAGGGACAAAGATACGCAGTATTTT
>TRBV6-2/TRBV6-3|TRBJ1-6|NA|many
CASSYLREGAYNSPLHF
TGTGCCAGCAGTTACCTCCGGGAAGGCGCCTATAATTCACCCCTCCACTTT
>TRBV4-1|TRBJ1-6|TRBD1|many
CASSQDGTGSYSPLHF
TGCGCCAGCAGCCAAGATGGGACAGGGAGTTATTCACCCCTCCACTTT
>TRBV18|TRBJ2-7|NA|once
CASSPARGGPGIYEQYF
TGTGCCAGCTCACCGGCGAGGGGCGGGCCGGGCATCTACGAGCAGTACTTC
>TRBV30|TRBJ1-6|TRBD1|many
CAWTGTEVSPLHF
TGTGCCTGGACCGGGACAGAAGTTTCACCCCTCCACTTT
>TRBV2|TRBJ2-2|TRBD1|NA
CASRLTGDGELFF
TGTGCCAGCAGGCTGACAGGGGACGGGGAGCTGTTTTTT
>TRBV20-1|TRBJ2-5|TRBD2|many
CSAPLVSWEGTRETQYF
TGCAGTGCTCCCCTAGTGTCCTGGGAGGGCACTCGAGAGACCCAGTACTTC
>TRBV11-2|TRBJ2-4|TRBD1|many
CASSLSIDRGTKNIKYF
TGTGCCAGCAGCTTATCCATAGACAGGGGAACCAAAAACATTAAGTACTTC
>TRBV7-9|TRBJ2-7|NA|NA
CASSGGTLLYEQYF
TGTGCCAGCAGCGGGGGGACCCTACTCTACGAGCAGTACTTC
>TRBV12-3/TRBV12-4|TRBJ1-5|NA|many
CASSLEGPKYQPQHF
TGTGCCAGCAGTTTGGAAGGGCCCAAGTATCAGCCCCAGCATTTT
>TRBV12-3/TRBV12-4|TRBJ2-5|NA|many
CASSLDGRQGGYQETQYF
TGTGCCAGCAGTTTAGACGGCAGACAGGGAGGGTACCAAGAGACCCAGTACTTC
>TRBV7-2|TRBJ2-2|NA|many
CASSWRQNTGELFF
TGTGCCAGCAGCTGGAGACAGAACACCGGGGAGCTGTTTTTT
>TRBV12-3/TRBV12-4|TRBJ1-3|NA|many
CATMRRGRASSGNTIYF
TGTGCCACCATGAGGCGGGGGCGGGCCAGCTCTGGAAACACCATATATTTT
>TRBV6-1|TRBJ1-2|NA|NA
CASSVAGTNYGYTF
TGTGCCAGCAGTGTCGCAGGGACTAACTATGGCTACACCTTC
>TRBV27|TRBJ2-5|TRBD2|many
CASRTTSSSAVTQYF
TGTGCCAGCAGAACGACTAGCTCCTCCGCGGTTACCCAGTACTTC
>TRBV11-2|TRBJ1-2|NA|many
CASSQTSGRILYGYTF
TGTGCCAGCAGCCAAACAAGCGGGCGGATACTCTATGGCTACACCTTC
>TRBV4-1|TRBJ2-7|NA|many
CASSQVGAGEQYF
TGCGCCAGCAGCCAGGTAGGGGCGGGCGAGCAGTACTTC
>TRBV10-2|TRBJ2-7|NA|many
CASSESSGYPYEQYF
TGCGCCAGCAGTGAGTCTTCGGGGTACCCTTACGAGCAGTACTTC
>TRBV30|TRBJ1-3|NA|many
CAWSKGGSGNTIYF
TGTGCCTGGAGTAAAGGGGGCTCTGGAAACACCATATATTTT
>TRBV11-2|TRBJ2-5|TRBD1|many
CASSLVQTGGEETQYF
TGTGCCAGCAGCTTAGTGCAGACAGGGGGAGAAGAGACCCAGTACTTC